Each of the 8 T cell receptor beta chains below was sequenced from the same sample in a study of blood T cell repertoires in COVID-19. Method: immunoSEQ multiplex PCR; TCRdb's copy keeps in-frame clones and lacks some. Seen here are 110,000 or so clones, roughly 88% observed once, and the top ten hold 7.9%. The source material was peripheral blood. The receptors stem from a woman older than 75 with active or convalescent COVID-19.

This rearrangement joins TRBV30 to TRBJ2-7; possibly TRBD2 for D (6 bases). From germline, CDR1 is GTSNPN and CDR2 SVGIG (reference sequence). Trimming took off 3 bases at V and 13 bases at J, with 19 bases between the two ends. CDR3 length: 12 amino acids. The CDR3 spells CAWRFLEGRTYF. DNA for the CDR3: TGTGCCTGGAGGTTTCTGGAGGGCAGGACTTACTTC. Full variable domain (missing parts from reference TRBV30 and TRBJ2-7): SQTIHQWPATLVQPVGSPLSLECTVEGTSNPNLYWYRQAAGRGLQLLFYSVGIGQISSEVPQNLSASRPQDRQFILSSKKLLLSDSGFYLCAWRFLEGRTYFGPGTRLTVT.

V is TRBV6-5 and J is TRBJ2-1; 9 bases match TRBD1. The germline gives CDR1 MNHEY, CDR2 SVGAGI. The V segment lost 5 bases and the J segment 10 bases; nucleotides outside the gene matches: 12. CDR3 length equals 15 residues. CDR3 loop: CASSPSGQGFGEQFF. CDR3 sequence (DNA): TGTGCCAGCAGTCCAAGTGGACAGGGGTTTGGGGAGCAGTTCTTC.

V gene TRBV5-1 combines with J gene TRBJ2-1; 13 nucleotides match TRBD2. Looked up from germline, CDR1 is SGHRS and CDR2 is YFSETQ. V shed 3 bases and J 1 base; nucleotides not matched to a gene: 7. The CDR3 has 18 residues. The CDR3 is CASSSIGTSGISYNEQFF. Written as DNA, the CDR3 is TGCGCCAGCAGCTCGATCGGGACTAGCGGGATTTCCTACAATGAGCAGTTCTTC.

The gene calls are TRBV28 and TRBJ1-5; D perhaps matches TRBD1 (5 bases). V was shortened by 2 bases and J by 6 bases, with 14 bases between the two germline ends. Germline V gene lookup returns CDR1 MDHEN and CDR2 SYDVKM. The CDR3 covers 15 residues. The CDR3 region is CASSLHMGGLQPQHF. Written as DNA, the CDR3 is TGTGCCAGCAGTTTACACATGGGGGGACTTCAGCCCCAGCATTTT.

This clone came up once. The rearrangement joins TRBV5-4 to TRBJ2-3; D gene ambiguous. The CDR3 is 13 amino acids. V was pared by 0 bases and J by 5 bases, with 7 bases between. Germline assignment: CDR1 SGHNT and CDR2 YYREEE (reference sequence). CDR3 sequence: CASSLAIGDTQYF. CDR3 bases: TGTGCCAGCAGCTTGGCAATCGGAGATACGCAGTATTTT. Full variable domain (outside the CDR3, taken from reference TRBV5-4 and TRBJ2-3): ETGVTQSPTHLIKTRGQQVTLRCSSQSGHNTVSWYQQALGQGPQFIFQYYREEENGRGNFPPRFSGLQFPNYSSELNVNALELDDSALYLCASSLAIGDTQYFGPGTRLTVL.

This chain joins TRBV2 and TRBJ2-5, with 7 bases that match TRBD2. The CDR3 extends over 14 amino acids. Per the germline V gene, CDR1 is SNHLY and CDR2 is FYNNEI. Losses at the gene ends were 4 bases for V and 0 bases for J; bases not matched to a gene: 2. The CDR3 loop is CASSVGTNQETQYF. As DNA, the CDR3 is TGTGCCAGCAGTGTTGGGACTAACCAAGAGACCCAGTACTTC.

CDR3 region: CSASRVSEQYF. The CDR3 DNA reads as TGCAGTGCTAGTCGAGTTAGCGAGCAGTACTTC. This sequence joins TRBV20-1 and TRBJ2-7; the D is unclear. This CDR3 is 11 amino acids long. Trimming stripped 3 bases from V and 6 bases from J, with 9 bases between. CDR1 and CDR2 (germline): DFQATT, SNEGSKA (reference sequence).

J is TRBJ2-2 and V is TRBV5-1; D call uncertain. CDR1 SGHRS and CDR2 YFSETQ come from the germline V gene. This CDR3 contains 15 residues. V dropped 3 bases and J dropped 0 bases, with 9 bases sitting between them. CDR3 DNA: TGCGCCAGCAGCTCAGACACCGCGAACACCGGGGAGCTGTTTTTT. Encoded protein: CASSSDTANTGELFF.